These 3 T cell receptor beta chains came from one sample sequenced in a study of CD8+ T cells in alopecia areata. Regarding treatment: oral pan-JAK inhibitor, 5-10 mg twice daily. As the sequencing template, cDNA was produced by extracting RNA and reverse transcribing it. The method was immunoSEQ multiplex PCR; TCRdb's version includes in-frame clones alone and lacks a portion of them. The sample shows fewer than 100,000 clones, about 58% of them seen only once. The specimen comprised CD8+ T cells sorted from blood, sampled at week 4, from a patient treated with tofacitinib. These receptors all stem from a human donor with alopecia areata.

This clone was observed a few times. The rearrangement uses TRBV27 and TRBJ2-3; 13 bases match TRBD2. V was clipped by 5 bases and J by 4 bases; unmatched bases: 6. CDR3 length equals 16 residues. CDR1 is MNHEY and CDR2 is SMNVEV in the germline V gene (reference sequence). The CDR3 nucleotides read TGTGCCAGCAGTGCCTTGACTAGCGGGGGGCCAGATACGCAGTATTTT. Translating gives CASSALTSGGPDTQYF.

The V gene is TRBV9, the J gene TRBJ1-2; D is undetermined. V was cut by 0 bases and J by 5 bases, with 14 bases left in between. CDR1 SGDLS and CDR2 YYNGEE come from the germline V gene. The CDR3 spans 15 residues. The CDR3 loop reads CASSVDLRGAYGYTF. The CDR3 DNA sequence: TGTGCCAGCAGCGTAGACTTAAGAGGAGCGTATGGCTACACCTTC.

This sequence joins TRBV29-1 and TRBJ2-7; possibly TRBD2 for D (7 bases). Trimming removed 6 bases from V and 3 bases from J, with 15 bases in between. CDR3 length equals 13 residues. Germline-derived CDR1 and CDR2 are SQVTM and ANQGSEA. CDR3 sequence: CSVRGGENYEQYF. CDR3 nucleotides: TGCAGCGTCCGAGGGGGGGAGAACTACGAGCAGTACTTC.